Described below is a single TCR beta chain sequence and its context. The antigen is not known. Sequencing was performed with immunoSEQ multiplex PCR; in TCRdb, only in-frame clones are kept and a portion is missing. The table has roughly 150,000 clones, 86% seen once. The V and J ends lost 6 bases and 2 bases, in that order; junction bases with no gene match: 12. CDR1 is LGHNT and CDR2 is FRNRAP in the germline V gene. The CDR3 covers 17 residues. This record comes from a study of cytomegalovirus exposure and HLA in healthy donors. Study-wide results and limits: Most TCR sequences proved rare, with some public TCRs found in many donors. Testing in vitro showed a few CMV-associated chains specific for CMV antigens. Among TCR beta chains, those listed as cytomegalovirus-associated numbered over 150.

This receptor was identified in a woman younger than 30 in good health and CMV-seronegative. The rearrangement joins TRBV12-5 to TRBJ1-5, with 8 positions matching TRBD1. The specimen sequenced was PBMCs. The CDR3 DNA follows: TGTGCTAGTGGCCTATCCGGGACAGGCGGAGGCAATCAGCCCCAGCATTTT. Protein sequence: CASGLSGTGGGNQPQHF. Supplemented by reference TRBV12-5 and TRBJ1-5, the full variable domain reads DARVTQTPRHKVTEMGQEVTMRCQPILGHNTVFWYRQTMMQGLELLAYFRNRAPLDDSGMPKDRFSAEMPDATLATLKIQPSEPRDSAVYFCASGLSGTGGGNQPQHFGDGTRLSIL.